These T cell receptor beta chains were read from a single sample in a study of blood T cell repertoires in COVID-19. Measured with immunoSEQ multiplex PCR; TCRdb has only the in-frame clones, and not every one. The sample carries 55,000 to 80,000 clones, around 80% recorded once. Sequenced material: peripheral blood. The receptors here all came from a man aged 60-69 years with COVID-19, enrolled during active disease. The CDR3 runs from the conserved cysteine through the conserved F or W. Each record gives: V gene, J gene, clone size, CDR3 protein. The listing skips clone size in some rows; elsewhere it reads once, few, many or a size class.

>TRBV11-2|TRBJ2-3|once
CASSIDRGRDTQYF
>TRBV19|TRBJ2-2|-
CASRNTGTGELFF
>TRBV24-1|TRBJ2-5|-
CATSDSGLAGGQETQYF
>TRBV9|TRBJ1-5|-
CASSGNYSNQPQHF
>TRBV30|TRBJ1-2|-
CASIPGTGFGYTF
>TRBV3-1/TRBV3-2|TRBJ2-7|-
CASSSHNGYEQYF
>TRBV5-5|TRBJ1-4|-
CASSLAIGTDEKLFF
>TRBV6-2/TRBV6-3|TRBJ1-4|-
CASSYYLQGPREKLFF
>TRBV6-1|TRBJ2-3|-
CASSEFVRESDTQYF
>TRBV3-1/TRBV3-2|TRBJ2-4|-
CASSGLRGQGDIQYF
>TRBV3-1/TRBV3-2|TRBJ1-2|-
CASSQGHLDYGYTF
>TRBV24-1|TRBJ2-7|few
CATSDGQGGQYVYEQYF
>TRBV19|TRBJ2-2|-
CASTGQGIGELFF
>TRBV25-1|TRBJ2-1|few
CASSERSSRTANNEQFF
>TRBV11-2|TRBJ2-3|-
CASSVSGSTDTQYF
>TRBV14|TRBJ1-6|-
CASSQEGTGFSPLHF
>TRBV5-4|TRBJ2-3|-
CASREDLFTREAGAPDTQYF
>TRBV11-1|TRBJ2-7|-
CASSVSGRGTYEQYF
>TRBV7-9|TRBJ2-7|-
CASSFFAGDSYEQYF
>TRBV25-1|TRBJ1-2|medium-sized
CASSAEGHGYTF
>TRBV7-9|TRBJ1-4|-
CASSKQSTNEKLFF
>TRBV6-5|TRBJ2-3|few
CASSRGDLYTDTQYF
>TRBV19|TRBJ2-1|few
CASTSLAGSDNEQFF
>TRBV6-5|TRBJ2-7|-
CASSYQGQYEQYF
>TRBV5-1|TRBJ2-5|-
CASSPGGEKETQYF
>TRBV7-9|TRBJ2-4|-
CASSRGQGYVIQYF
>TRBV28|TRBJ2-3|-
CASSLGQATDTQYF
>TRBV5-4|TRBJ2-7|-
CASSFGGTFSYEQYF
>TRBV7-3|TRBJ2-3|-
CASSLMPGGNADTQYF
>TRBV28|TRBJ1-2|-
CASSSPQGPDYTF
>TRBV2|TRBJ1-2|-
CASSDQGARGYGYTF
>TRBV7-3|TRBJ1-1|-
CASSLGGGMNTEAFF
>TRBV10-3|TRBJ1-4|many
CAISGQVGEKLFF
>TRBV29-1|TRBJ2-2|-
CSVNRFAGELFF
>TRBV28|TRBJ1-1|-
CASSHPGGRHRNTEAFF
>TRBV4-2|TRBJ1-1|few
CASSDLSGAEAFF
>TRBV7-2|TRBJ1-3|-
CASSLRGNTIYF
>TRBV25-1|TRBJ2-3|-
CANPGTSGRARTDTQYF
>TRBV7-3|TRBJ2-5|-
CASSSGLQETQYF
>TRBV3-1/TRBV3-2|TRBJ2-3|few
CASSQDNGGTQYF
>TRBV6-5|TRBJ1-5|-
CATSRQSNQPQHF
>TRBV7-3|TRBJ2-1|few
CASSLTGRGTYNEQFF